This is a list of T cell receptor beta chains from one sample in a study of blood T cell repertoires in COVID-19. Profiled with immunoSEQ multiplex PCR; TCRdb holds only in-frame clones, not every one. This repertoire shows about 39,000 clones, about 86% found once; its top ten account for approximately 59%. Sequencing was done on a sample of peripheral blood. The receptors shown here come from a man in his sixties or seventies with acute or convalescent COVID-19. The CDR3 runs from the conserved cysteine through the conserved F or W. D genes are given only for firm matches. The size entry is marked missing in some rows and otherwise reads once, few, many or a size class.

d_call: TRBD2
cdr3_length: 16
clone_size: NA
v_call: TRBV14
j_call: TRBJ2-2
cdr3_aa: CASSQERTRSTGELFF
cdr3_nt: TGTGCCAGCAGCCAAGAGAGGACTAGGTCAACCGGGGAGCTGTTTTTT

d_call: NA
cdr3_length: 14
clone_size: NA
v_call: TRBV6-6
j_call: TRBJ2-7
cdr3_aa: CASTPSGLSYEQYF
cdr3_nt: TGTGCCAGCACCCCAAGCGGGCTCTCCTACGAGCAGTACTTC

d_call: NA
cdr3_length: 14
clone_size: NA
v_call: TRBV7-2
j_call: TRBJ1-1
cdr3_aa: CASSLRGRDTEAFF
cdr3_nt: TGTGCCAGCAGCTTAAGGGGCAGGGACACTGAAGCTTTCTTT

d_call: TRBD2
cdr3_length: 16
clone_size: few
v_call: TRBV10-3
j_call: TRBJ2-3
cdr3_aa: CAISGRASGSPDTQYF
cdr3_nt: TGTGCCATCAGTGGAAGGGCTAGCGGGAGTCCAGATACGCAGTATTTT

d_call: NA
cdr3_length: 15
clone_size: few
v_call: TRBV9
j_call: TRBJ1-4
cdr3_aa: CASSPGGETNEKLFF
cdr3_nt: TGTGCCAGCAGCCCCGGAGGCGAAACTAATGAAAAACTGTTTTTT

d_call: TRBD1
cdr3_length: 15
clone_size: once
v_call: TRBV19
j_call: TRBJ1-6
cdr3_aa: CASSWSGGGHSPLHF
cdr3_nt: TGTGCCAGTAGTTGGTCAGGGGGCGGTCATTCACCCCTCCACTTT

d_call: NA
cdr3_length: 16
clone_size: NA
v_call: TRBV6-5
j_call: TRBJ1-2
cdr3_aa: CASSYSVQEINYGYTF
cdr3_nt: TGTGCCAGCAGTTACTCGGTACAGGAGATTAACTATGGCTACACCTTC

d_call: NA
cdr3_length: 14
clone_size: NA
v_call: TRBV15
j_call: TRBJ1-5
cdr3_aa: CATSRDRGGQPQHF
cdr3_nt: TGTGCCACCAGCAGAGATAGGGGAGGGCAGCCCCAGCATTTT

d_call: TRBD2
cdr3_length: 15
clone_size: NA
v_call: TRBV5-4
j_call: TRBJ2-5
cdr3_aa: CASSLAAGYRETQYF
cdr3_nt: TGTGCCAGCAGCTTGGCAGCGGGATATCGGGAGACCCAGTACTTC

d_call: NA
cdr3_length: 13
clone_size: NA
v_call: TRBV12-3/TRBV12-4
j_call: TRBJ2-2
cdr3_aa: CASSFGDTGELFF
cdr3_nt: TGTGCCAGCAGTTTCGGGGATACCGGGGAGCTGTTTTTT

d_call: TRBD1
cdr3_length: 14
clone_size: NA
v_call: TRBV5-1
j_call: TRBJ2-7
cdr3_aa: CASRFRDSSYEQYF
cdr3_nt: TGCGCCAGCAGGTTCCGGGACAGCTCCTACGAGCAGTACTTC

d_call: NA
cdr3_length: 15
clone_size: NA
v_call: TRBV9
j_call: TRBJ2-1
cdr3_aa: CASSVDLTGVNSQFF
cdr3_nt: TGTGCCAGCAGCGTAGATTTGACGGGGGTCAATAGTCAGTTCTTC

d_call: NA
cdr3_length: 12
clone_size: NA
v_call: TRBV7-8
j_call: TRBJ2-7
cdr3_aa: CASSRDLDEQYF
cdr3_nt: TGTGCCAGCAGCCGGGACTTAGACGAGCAGTACTTC

d_call: NA
cdr3_length: 14
clone_size: NA
v_call: TRBV6-1
j_call: TRBJ2-4
cdr3_aa: CASSEQGAKNIQYF
cdr3_nt: TGTGCCAGCAGTGAACAGGGAGCCAAAAACATTCAGTACTTC

d_call: TRBD2
cdr3_length: 15
clone_size: NA
v_call: TRBV7-7
j_call: TRBJ2-2
cdr3_aa: CASSRTSGGTGELFF
cdr3_nt: TGTGCCAGCAGCAGAACTAGCGGGGGTACCGGGGAGCTGTTTTTT

d_call: NA
cdr3_length: 15
clone_size: NA
v_call: TRBV7-2
j_call: TRBJ2-5
cdr3_aa: CASSFPVGGRETQYF
cdr3_nt: TGTGCCAGCAGCTTCCCCGTGGGTGGGCGCGAGACCCAGTACTTC

d_call: NA
cdr3_length: 14
clone_size: NA
v_call: TRBV6-5
j_call: TRBJ1-4
cdr3_aa: CASSLEATNEKLFF
cdr3_nt: TGTGCCAGCAGTCTAGAAGCAACTAATGAAAAACTGTTTTTT

d_call: NA
cdr3_length: 14
clone_size: NA
v_call: TRBV7-2
j_call: TRBJ1-6
cdr3_aa: CASAPGTANSPLHF
cdr3_nt: TGTGCCAGCGCCCCGGGAACAGCAAATTCACCCCTCCACTTT

d_call: NA
cdr3_length: 13
clone_size: NA
v_call: TRBV7-9
j_call: TRBJ1-3
cdr3_aa: CASSFQGGDTIYF
cdr3_nt: TGTGCCAGCAGCTTCCAGGGCGGCGACACCATATATTTT

d_call: NA
cdr3_length: 13
clone_size: NA
v_call: TRBV10-1
j_call: TRBJ2-3
cdr3_aa: CASSESTTDTQYF
cdr3_nt: TGCGCCAGCAGTGAGTCAACAACAGATACGCAGTATTTT

d_call: TRBD1
cdr3_length: 12
clone_size: once
v_call: TRBV19
j_call: TRBJ2-7
cdr3_aa: CATGQADYEQYF
cdr3_nt: TGTGCCACAGGACAGGCCGATTACGAGCAGTACTTC

d_call: NA
cdr3_length: 15
clone_size: NA
v_call: TRBV24-1
j_call: TRBJ2-1
cdr3_aa: CATSDPGTGYNEQFF
cdr3_nt: TGTGCCACCAGTGACCCGGGGACTGGCTACAATGAGCAGTTCTTC

d_call: NA
cdr3_length: 13
clone_size: NA
v_call: TRBV5-1
j_call: TRBJ2-2
cdr3_aa: CASSDQGFWELFF
cdr3_nt: TGCGCCAGCAGCGATCAGGGGTTCTGGGAGCTGTTTTTT

d_call: NA
cdr3_length: 20
clone_size: once
v_call: TRBV28
j_call: TRBJ1-6
cdr3_aa: CASSTPLMILLSSYNSPLHF
cdr3_nt: TGTGCCAGCAGCACCCCGCTCATGATCCTACTCTCCTCCTATAATTCACCCCTCCACTTT

d_call: NA
cdr3_length: 18
clone_size: NA
v_call: TRBV19
j_call: TRBJ2-4
cdr3_aa: CASSIEGMGSVGKNIQYF
cdr3_nt: TGTGCCAGTAGTATAGAAGGTATGGGCTCCGTGGGCAAAAACATTCAGTACTTC

d_call: TRBD2
cdr3_length: 15
clone_size: NA
v_call: TRBV18
j_call: TRBJ2-2
cdr3_aa: CASSPGTRQTGELFF
cdr3_nt: TGTGCCAGCTCACCAGGGACTAGACAAACCGGGGAGCTGTTTTTT

d_call: NA
cdr3_length: 12
clone_size: NA
v_call: TRBV30
j_call: TRBJ1-5
cdr3_aa: CAWSPGNQPQHF
cdr3_nt: TGTGCCTGGTCCCCCGGCAATCAGCCCCAGCATTTT

d_call: TRBD1
cdr3_length: 16
clone_size: NA
v_call: TRBV18
j_call: TRBJ2-7
cdr3_aa: CASSPQGEPGMGEQYF
cdr3_nt: TGTGCCAGCTCACCCCAGGGGGAGCCTGGGATGGGCGAGCAGTACTTC

d_call: NA
cdr3_length: 14
clone_size: NA
v_call: TRBV19
j_call: TRBJ2-6
cdr3_aa: CASTSQAGANVLTF
cdr3_nt: TGTGCTAGTACGTCACAAGCTGGGGCCAACGTCCTGACTTTC

d_call: NA
cdr3_length: 11
clone_size: once
v_call: TRBV29-1
j_call: TRBJ1-1
cdr3_aa: CSVLPTGEAFF
cdr3_nt: TGCAGCGTCCTCCCGACAGGTGAAGCTTTCTTT

d_call: TRBD1
cdr3_length: 14
clone_size: NA
v_call: TRBV29-1
j_call: TRBJ2-5
cdr3_aa: CSVEARDSQETQYF
cdr3_nt: TGCAGCGTTGAAGCACGGGACAGCCAAGAGACCCAGTACTTC

d_call: NA
cdr3_length: 15
clone_size: NA
v_call: TRBV7-2
j_call: TRBJ1-6
cdr3_aa: CASSQQGKTNSPLHF
cdr3_nt: TGTGCCAGCAGCCAACAGGGAAAAACTAATTCACCCCTCCACTTT

d_call: TRBD1
cdr3_length: 18
clone_size: NA
v_call: TRBV19
j_call: TRBJ1-5
cdr3_aa: CASSAGTGGPVSNQPQHF
cdr3_nt: TGTGCCAGTAGTGCCGGGACAGGGGGCCCTGTTAGCAATCAGCCCCAGCATTTT

d_call: NA
cdr3_length: 16
clone_size: NA
v_call: TRBV24-1
j_call: TRBJ2-5
cdr3_aa: CATSALGTQNQETQYF
cdr3_nt: TGTGCCACCAGTGCCCTCGGGACACAGAACCAAGAGACCCAGTACTTC

d_call: NA
cdr3_length: 16
clone_size: NA
v_call: TRBV4-2
j_call: TRBJ1-4
cdr3_aa: CASSPLTFTTNEKLFF
cdr3_nt: TGTGCCAGCAGCCCACTGACATTCACAACTAATGAAAAACTGTTTTTT

d_call: NA
cdr3_length: 13
clone_size: once
v_call: TRBV11-2
j_call: TRBJ1-1
cdr3_aa: CASSLAENTEAFF
cdr3_nt: TGTGCCAGCAGCTTAGCAGAGAACACTGAAGCTTTCTTT

d_call: NA
cdr3_length: 15
clone_size: NA
v_call: TRBV5-1
j_call: TRBJ1-1
cdr3_aa: CASSLDPGGTTEAFF
cdr3_nt: TGCGCCAGCAGCTTGGACCCCGGTGGGACTACTGAAGCTTTCTTT

d_call: NA
cdr3_length: 12
clone_size: NA
v_call: TRBV29-1
j_call: TRBJ1-1
cdr3_aa: CSVEEPVTEAFF
cdr3_nt: TGCAGCGTTGAGGAGCCGGTCACTGAAGCTTTCTTT

d_call: TRBD1
cdr3_length: 16
clone_size: NA
v_call: TRBV7-9
j_call: TRBJ1-2
cdr3_aa: CASSSWTYDRGFGYTF
cdr3_nt: TGTGCCAGCAGCTCCTGGACCTACGACAGGGGGTTTGGCTACACCTTC

d_call: NA
cdr3_length: 12
clone_size: NA
v_call: TRBV3-1/TRBV3-2
j_call: TRBJ1-2
cdr3_aa: CASSQERWGYTF
cdr3_nt: TGTGCCAGCAGCCAAGAGAGATGGGGCTACACCTTC

d_call: TRBD1
cdr3_length: 14
clone_size: NA
v_call: TRBV5-1
j_call: TRBJ1-5
cdr3_aa: CASSLSGGTQPQHF
cdr3_nt: TGCGCCAGCAGCTTGTCAGGGGGGACTCAGCCCCAGCATTTT

d_call: NA
cdr3_length: 13
clone_size: NA
v_call: TRBV4-3
j_call: TRBJ1-2
cdr3_aa: CASSQMGPYGYTF
cdr3_nt: TGCGCCAGCAGCCAGATGGGCCCTTATGGCTACACCTTC

d_call: TRBD2
cdr3_length: 17
clone_size: NA
v_call: TRBV28
j_call: TRBJ2-2
cdr3_aa: CASSSTSGRASGGELFF
cdr3_nt: TGTGCCAGCAGTTCAACTAGCGGGAGGGCCTCGGGCGGGGAGCTGTTTTTT

d_call: NA
cdr3_length: 14
clone_size: NA
v_call: TRBV10-3
j_call: TRBJ2-5
cdr3_aa: CAISESGSVETQYF
cdr3_nt: TGTGCCATCAGTGAGTCGGGTAGCGTGGAGACCCAGTACTTC

d_call: NA
cdr3_length: 15
clone_size: NA
v_call: TRBV6-2/TRBV6-3
j_call: TRBJ2-1
cdr3_aa: CASSYGGAIYNEQFF
cdr3_nt: TGTGCCAGCAGTTATGGTGGAGCTATCTACAATGAGCAGTTCTTC